Below are 27 T cell receptor beta chains sequenced from a single sample in a study of T cells after yellow fever vaccination. TCRdb fed the 5' RACE reads into MiXCR, producing one record per CDR3 protein. This sample carries just over 300,000 distinct CDR3 sequences, around 4% of them seen once, and the ten largest clones take around 24%. The specimen comprised PBMCs, sampled on the day of the yellow fever booster vaccination. The receptors stem from a man aged 18 to 29 who received the YFV17D yellow fever vaccine.

This clonotype was observed many times. The J gene is TRBJ2-2, the V gene TRBV5-1; 8 nucleotides line up with TRBD2. The germline V gene encodes CDR1 SGHRS and CDR2 YFSETQ. Trimming cost V 4 bases and J 1 base; bases outside gene matches: 6. CDR3 size: 16 residues. CDR3 sequence reads: CASSLLAAMNTGELFF. CDR3 nucleotides: TGCGCCAGCAGCCTACTAGCGGCGATGAACACCGGGGAGCTGTTTTTT.

This clonotype was counted between two and nine times. This sequence joins TRBV7-9 and TRBJ1-2; D is ambiguous. The CDR3 is made up of 15 amino acids. Germline V gives CDR1 SEHNR, CDR2 FQNEAQ (reference sequence). Trimming removed 5 bases from V and 5 bases from J, with 18 bases in between. The CDR3 here is CASSPYLPGPYGYTF. As DNA, the CDR3 is TGTGCCAGCAGCCCATACCTCCCAGGCCCTTATGGCTACACCTTC.

This clonotype has ten or more counts. The chain recombines TRBV6-2 or TRBV6-3 with TRBJ2-1; perhaps D is TRBD1 or TRBD2 (6 bases each). The germline CDR1 and CDR2 sequences are MNHEY and SVGEGT. The V gene lost 6 bases and the J gene lost 10 bases, with 16 bases spanning the gap. The CDR3 loop spans 13 amino acids. The CDR3 DNA reads TGTGCCAGCAGCTACCGGGGGCGTCGAGAGCAGTTCTTC. Its protein product is CASSYRGRREQFF.

This clonotype was recorded many times. The chain carries TRBV18 and TRBJ2-1, with a weak D call TRBD2 (6 bases). Germline V lookup: CDR1 KGHSH, CDR2 LQKENI. Trimming cost V 1 base and J 3 bases, with 13 bases left between them. There are 16 residues in the CDR3. CDR3 sequence: CASSPREVAGYNEQFF. The CDR3 DNA reads TGTGCCAGCTCACCACGGGAGGTCGCTGGCTACAATGAGCAGTTCTTC.

This clonotype was observed at least ten times. The chain recombines TRBV7-2 with TRBJ2-2; TRBD2 matches at 8 bases. V lost 5 bases and J lost 7; bases outside the gene matches: 9. Germline CDR1 and CDR2: SGHTA and FQGNSA. This CDR3 is built from 15 residues. Here the CDR3 reads CASSQSRGGHGELFF. The CDR3 DNA reads TGTGCCAGCAGCCAGTCCCGGGGGGGCCACGGGGAGCTGTTTTTT.

This clonotype has more than one count but fewer than ten. This chain connects TRBV7-2 to TRBJ2-2, with D hard to call. The V gene's germline CDR1 is SGHTA and CDR2 FQGNSA. This CDR3 region has 15 residues. V lost 5 bases and J lost 4, with 14 bases in between. The CDR3 loop is CASSPELARTGELFF. The CDR3, as DNA: TGTGCCAGCAGCCCAGAGTTGGCGCGCACCGGGGAGCTGTTTTTT.

The rearrangement joins TRBV5-1 to TRBJ2-2; D gene unclear. Trimming removed 3 bases from V and 4 bases from J, with 10 bases in between. There are 14 residues in the CDR3. Per the germline V gene, CDR1 is SGHRS and CDR2 is YFSETQ. CDR3 in amino acids: CASSSTRPTGELFF. The CDR3 bases are TGCGCCAGCAGCTCAACGAGGCCCACCGGGGAGCTGTTTTTT.

This clonotype has a count of ten or more. The chain employs TRBV7-3 and TRBJ1-1; D gene unclear. Trimming removed 0 bases at V and 4 bases at J, with 15 bases between. Germline CDR1 is SGHTA and CDR2 is FQGTGA. This CDR3 comprises 16 residues. The CDR3 region is CASSLTTPVFRTEAFF. The CDR3 DNA sequence: TGTGCCAGCAGCTTAACAACTCCGGTCTTTCGCACTGAAGCTTTCTTT.

This clonotype came up many times. V is TRBV6-2 or TRBV6-3 and J is TRBJ2-1; 7 bases are a match to TRBD1. CDR3 length: 11 amino acids. V was clipped by 0 bases and J by 14 bases; unmatched bases: 1. In germline, CDR1 is MNHEY, CDR2 SVGEGT. The CDR3 region is CASSYSGGKFF. The DNA of the CDR3 is TGTGCCAGCAGTTACTCAGGGGGCAAGTTCTTC.

V usage is TRBV7-2 and J usage is TRBJ2-3; 11 nucleotides agree with TRBD1. The length of the CDR3 is 14 residues. The V and J ends lost 4 bases and 6 bases, in that order; junction bases with no gene match: 3. Germline CDR1 SGHTA, CDR2 FQGNSA. DNA for the CDR3: TGTGCCAGCAGCTGGACAGGGGGCCGGGATACGCAGTATTTT. Protein sequence: CASSWTGGRDTQYF.

The chain is built from TRBV28 and TRBJ1-5; D gene ambiguous. Per the germline V gene, CDR1 is MDHEN and CDR2 is SYDVKM. V was shortened by 5 bases and J by 6 bases, with 8 bases between the two germline ends. CDR3 length equals 12 residues. This CDR3 is CASSPSRQPQHF. In DNA form, the CDR3 reads TGTGCCAGCAGTCCATCCCGTCAGCCCCAGCATTTT. The entire variable domain, with the rest obtained from reference TRBV28 and TRBJ1-5, is as follows: DVKVTQSSRYLVKRTGEKVFLECVQDMDHENMFWYRQDPGLGLRLIYFSYDVKMKEKGDIPEGYSVSREKKERFSLILESASTNQTSMYLCASSPSRQPQHFGDGTRLSIL.

This chain uses TRBV21-1 with TRBJ2-7; TRBD1, the D gene given by the table, was not confirmed from the DNA. TRBV21-1 is given as a pseudogene. The CDR3 length is 16 residues. Here the CDR3 DNA reads TGTGCCAGCAGCAAAGAGAGGCCAGGGGGGGGATACGAGCAGTACGTC. This codes for CASSKERPGGGYEQYV.

This clonotype came up a few times. The chain carries TRBV12-3 or TRBV12-4 and TRBJ2-2; 7 bases fit TRBD2. V was pared by 6 bases and J by 5 bases, with 9 bases of the junction left unmatched. The CDR3 loop spans 15 amino acids. The CDR3 DNA sequence: TGTGCCAGCAGAATCAGGGACTATACTACCGGGGAGCTGTTTTTT. Translating gives CASRIRDYTTGELFF.

This clonotype was counted ten times or more. The chain is built from TRBV6-1 and TRBJ2-3; D is possibly TRBD2 (5 bases). The germline CDR1 and CDR2 sequences are MNHNS and SASEGT. CDR3 length: 14 amino acids. With 3 bases removed from V and 5 bases from J, the gap between germline ends came to 12 bases. Written as DNA, the CDR3 is TGTGCCAGCAGTGAGGTGGCGGGTAAAGATACGCAGTATTTT. Protein product: CASSEVAGKDTQYF.

This clonotype was seen repeatedly, ten times or more. The chain employs TRBV6-6 and TRBJ2-7; a weak D match, TRBD1 (7 bases). The germline V and J ends were trimmed by 5 bases and 1 base, with 18 bases remaining between them. The CDR3 length is 16 residues. The germline V gene has CDR1 MNHNY and CDR2 SVGAGI (reference sequence). The CDR3 reads CASSIGGGAGSYEQYV. The CDR3 nucleotides read TGTGCCAGCAGTATCGGAGGGGGCGCAGGGTCCTACGAGCAGTACGTC.

This clonotype was found a few times. This sequence joins TRBV12-3 or TRBV12-4 and TRBJ2-3; the match to TRBD2 covers 9 bases. Trimming took 4 bases from V and 1 from J; bases not matched to a gene: 6. The CDR3 has 16 amino acids. CDR3 region: CASSSLAGAGTDTQYF. CDR3 DNA sequence: TGTGCCAGCAGTTCCTTAGCGGGGGCCGGCACAGATACGCAGTATTTT.

The rearrangement uses TRBV7-2 and TRBJ2-3; no clear D gene. Deletions cut 6 bases from V and 5 bases from J, with 12 bases between. CDR3 length: 13 amino acids. Germline V gene lookup returns CDR1 SGHTA and CDR2 FQGNSA. The CDR3 nucleotides are TGTGCCAGCAGTCTGGGGATATTAGATACGCAGTATTTT. It codes for CASSLGILDTQYF.

In its sample, this clonotype was seen many times. The chain has TRBV7-9 and TRBJ1-4; 7 nucleotides line up with TRBD1. V trimming: 1 base; J trimming: 13 bases; junction bases outside the gene matches: 9. This CDR3 is built from 14 residues. Germline-derived CDR1 and CDR2 are SEHNR and FQNEAQ (reference sequence). CDR3 coding DNA: TGTGCCAGCAGCTTAGTGGGACAGCCTTGGGCACTGTTTTTT. Its translation: CASSLVGQPWALFF.

This clonotype was counted ten times or more. This chain connects TRBV20-1 to TRBJ2-5; D gene uncertain. V lost 3 bases and J 2 bases, leaving 4 bases between the germline ends. Germline V CDR1 and CDR2: DFQATT, SNEGSKA (reference sequence). The CDR3 runs to 11 residues. The CDR3 coding sequence is TGCAGTGCTAGGGCACAAGAGACCCAGTACTTC. This codes for CSARAQETQYF.

Many counts were recorded for this clonotype. This rearrangement joins TRBV5-1 to TRBJ1-2; TRBD1 aligns across 12 bases. V lost 4 bases and J lost 7; bases outside the gene matches: 11. The germline V gene has CDR1 SGHRS and CDR2 YFSETQ. This CDR3 is 16 amino acids long. The CDR3 DNA reads TGCGCCAGCAGCCTGGGTTTGGGACAGGGGGCATTTGGCTACACCTTC. It yields the protein CASSLGLGQGAFGYTF.

This chain joins TRBV20-1 and TRBJ2-1; 12 bases are shared with TRBD2. The CDR3 sequence is 14 residues long. Germline V lookup: CDR1 DFQATT, CDR2 SNEGSKA (reference sequence). Trimming removed 3 bases from V and 8 bases from J; junction bases left unmatched: 5. The DNA of the CDR3 is TGCAGTGCTAGTGCGGCTAGCGGGAGGGATGAGCAGTTCTTC. Protein: CSASAASGRDEQFF.

The chain combines TRBV29-1 with TRBJ1-2; D is unclear. CDR1 and CDR2 (germline): SQVTM, ANQGSEA. V was clipped by 6 bases and J by 6 bases, with 23 bases between them. The CDR3 covers 15 residues. DNA of the CDR3: TGCAGCGTCGACACGGTGGGTCGGAGTAAGGATGGCTACACCTTC. It is translated as CSVDTVGRSKDGYTF.

In its sample, this clonotype was seen many times. The gene calls are TRBV7-2 and TRBJ1-2; 7 bases map to TRBD1. The germline V gene has CDR1 SGHTA and CDR2 FQGNSA. J lost 4 bases, V lost 5 bases, and 7 bases had no gene match. This CDR3 has 14 residues. The DNA for the CDR3 is TGTGCCAGCAGCCCAGGGGGAGACGGCTATGGCTACACCTTC. Translation gives CASSPGGDGYGYTF.

This clonotype showed up many times. The rearrangement uses TRBV4-3 and TRBJ2-2; TRBD1 aligns across 9 bases. CDR3 length equals 17 residues. After removal of 2 bases from V and 5 bases from J, the junction contained 9 bases not matched to a gene. Germline V lookup: CDR1 LGHNA, CDR2 YSLEER. CDR3 amino acids: CASSQPLGQGATGELFF. The CDR3 bases are TGCGCCAGCAGCCAACCCCTGGGACAGGGCGCGACCGGGGAGCTGTTTTTT.

This clonotype was picked up a small number of times. The J gene is TRBJ2-1, the V gene TRBV5-4; the match to TRBD2 covers 8 bases. Trimming cost V 4 bases and J 0 bases; bases outside gene matches: 3. Germline V gene lookup returns CDR1 SGHNT and CDR2 YYREEE (reference sequence). This CDR3 is built from 15 residues. The CDR3 sequence: CASSGSGASYNEQFF. Written as DNA, the CDR3 is TGTGCCAGCAGCGGTAGCGGGGCCTCCTACAATGAGCAGTTCTTC. Filled out from reference TRBV5-4 and TRBJ2-1, the complete variable domain reads ETGVTQSPTHLIKTRGQQVTLRCSSQSGHNTVSWYQQALGQGPQFIFQYYREEENGRGNFPPRFSGLQFPNYSSELNVNALELDDSALYLCASSGSGASYNEQFFGPGTRLTVL.

This clonotype was observed a few times. J is TRBJ2-1 and V is TRBV7-6, with D maybe TRBD2 (6 bases). Germline CDR1 SGHVS, CDR2 FNYEAQ. The CDR3 is 15 amino acids. Trimming removed 5 bases at V and 0 bases at J, with 11 bases between. The CDR3 reads CASSRRDASYNEQFF. The CDR3 DNA follows: TGTGCCAGCAGCCGGCGGGACGCCTCCTACAATGAGCAGTTCTTC.

V and J are TRBV28 and TRBJ2-7; D gene uncertain. CDR1 is MDHEN and CDR2 is SYDVKM in the germline V gene. The CDR3 loop spans 12 amino acids. V lost 5 bases, J lost 0 bases, and 5 bases lay in between. CDR3 DNA: TGTGCCAGCAGTGGGGTCTCCTACGAGCAGTACGTC. Its protein is CASSGVSYEQYV.